The rows below give T cell receptor beta chains drawn from one sample of a study of blood T cell repertoires in COVID-19. Some clones are missing from TCRdb's copy, which holds only in-frame ones; the method was immunoSEQ multiplex PCR. The sample includes about 260,000 clones, about 90% of them seen just once. Sequences were obtained from peripheral blood. Source of these receptors: a woman in her 70s with COVID-19, enrolled during active disease. Each CDR3 is given with its conserved first and last residue. D genes are given only for firm matches. Size is stated for part of the rows, as once, few or many counts, or as a class when the clone is expanded.

>.|TRBD1|TRBJ1-2|TRBV18
TGTGCCAGCTCACCCCTAGGACAGGAAAACTATGGCTACACCTTC
CASSPLGQENYGYTF
>.|.|TRBJ2-3|TRBV28
TGTGCCAGCAGTACTAGATTAGATACGCAGTATTTT
CASSTRLDTQYF
>.|TRBD1|TRBJ1-2|TRBV4-1
TGCGCCAGCAGCCAAACCGGGACAGCCGGTAACTATGGCTACACCTTC
CASSQTGTAGNYGYTF
>.|TRBD1|TRBJ1-3|TRBV28
TGTGCCAGCAAAACAGGGGGCAGAAACACCATATATTTT
CASKTGGRNTIYF
>once|.|TRBJ1-1|TRBV18
TGTGCCAGCTCACCACTAACGGGGGGCGAGACTGAAGCTTTCTTT
CASSPLTGGETEAFF
>.|.|TRBJ1-1|TRBV18
TGTGCCAGCTCACAAGTAATGGGCACGGGCGGGATGAACACTGAAGCTTTCTTT
CASSQVMGTGGMNTEAFF
>.|TRBD2|TRBJ2-7|TRBV3-1/TRBV3-2
TGTGCCAGCAGCCCACTAGCGGGAGCATACGAGCAGTACTTC
CASSPLAGAYEQYF
>once|.|TRBJ2-7|TRBV5-1
TGCGCCAGCAGGGAGGGAACGACCTACTACGAGCAGTACTTC
CASREGTTYYEQYF
>.|TRBD1|TRBJ1-5|TRBV19
TGTGCCAGTAGTATAGCCGGGACAGGGACCCCACAGCCCCAGCATTTT
CASSIAGTGTPQPQHF
>.|TRBD1|TRBJ2-1|TRBV9
TGTGCCAGCAGCGCGGACAGGTTTCTAGCTGAGCAGTTCTTC
CASSADRFLAEQFF
>few|.|TRBJ1-1|TRBV18
TGTGCCAGCTCACCAGCTATCACTGAAGCTTTCTTT
CASSPAITEAFF
>few|TRBD1|TRBJ1-1|TRBV5-5
TGTGCCAGCAGCACGTTGACAGGGGGAAACACTGAAGCTTTCTTT
CASSTLTGGNTEAFF
>once|.|TRBJ2-7|TRBV5-1
TGCGCCAGCAGTTTCACTCCCTACCCTTCCTACGAGCAGTACTTC
CASSFTPYPSYEQYF
>.|.|TRBJ2-7|TRBV3-1/TRBV3-2
TGTGCCAGCAGCCCGGGCTACGAGCAGTACTTC
CASSPGYEQYF
>.|TRBD1|TRBJ2-7|TRBV5-4
TGTGCCAGCAGACCCGACAGGGGCCTCTCCTACGAGCAGTACTTC
CASRPDRGLSYEQYF
>.|TRBD1|TRBJ2-2|TRBV28
TGTGCCAGCAGCCGGGACAGGGGGAGTAACGGGGAGCTGTTTTTT
CASSRDRGSNGELFF
>.|TRBD2|TRBJ2-3|TRBV6-5
TGTGCCAGCAGGACTAGCGGATCTAGCACAGATACGCAGTATTTT
CASRTSGSSTDTQYF
>.|.|TRBJ2-3|TRBV5-1
TGCGCCAGCAGGAGCGTCGACACAGATACGCAGTATTTT
CASRSVDTDTQYF